This section outlines one TCR beta chain sequence together with its context. V lost 4 bases to trimming and J lost 0 bases; unmatched junction nucleotides: 4. CDR1 and CDR2 (germline): SGHNT, YYREEE (reference sequence). This CDR3 comprises 15 residues. TCRdb's copy holds only in-frame clones and misses some; the assay was immunoSEQ multiplex PCR. The data show 150,000 or so clones, approximately 88% seen once. The data derive from a study of T cell responses to AZD1222 COVID-19 vaccine. The source is an adult in good health. The chain carries TRBV5-4 and TRBJ2-3, with 8 bases lining up with TRBD2. This specimen consisted of peripheral blood, obtained on day 0 of AZD1222 vaccination. CDR3 in amino acids: CASSPAGASTDTQYF. In nucleotides, the CDR3 is TGTGCCAGCAGCCCAGCGGGGGCTAGCACAGATACGCAGTATTTT.